The sequence of this T cell receptor beta chain was determined in a study of blood T cell repertoires in COVID-19 (dated by TCRdb to 2019 to 2021). For the wider study: Samples covering the acute and convalescent phases of COVID-19 were provided by collaborators in the United States, Italy and Spain. Where available, HLA class I and class II types were obtained from metadata supplied by the sample provider rather than from assay-based typing. The dataset comprised deeply sampled blood TCRbeta repertoires from subjects exposed to, actively infected with, or recovered from COVID-19. Samples were obtained from the ongoing ImmuneRACE study (first 160 participants) and from about 1,300 subjects provided by 6 global collaborators. The repertoires were released in a freely available public database meant as a resource for research on the immune response to SARS-CoV-2. The material from the prospective study consisted of cDNA or gDNA derived from T cells, B-cell-depleted T cells, or PBMCs. The sample metadata nearly always contained a de-identified subject ID, COVID-19 status, age in years and sex. The research as a whole found: The quantity of clinical and demographic metadata differed by source and by participant and was supplied without curation.

As for this clone: No cognate antigen has been identified for it. Base-call qualities are not available, and no considerably larger clone is one nucleotide away.

V lost 5 bases and J lost 9 bases; the stretch between them is 14 bases long. CDR1 and CDR2, per the germline V gene, are SGHTA and FQGTGA. There are 13 amino acids in the CDR3, from cysteine to phenylalanine inclusive. Kept here is only the CDR3 DNA, which spans 39 bases and is read in frame from base 1. Collaborating institutions collected whole blood in K2EDTA tubes following their own protocols. Collaborator samples were shipped for TCRbeta analysis as frozen whole blood, isolated PBMCs, or DNA extracted from either sample type. The immunoSEQ Assay, a bias-controlled multiplex PCR, was used to amplify TCRbeta CDR3 regions from genomic DNA. Per the original workflow: Within the assay, amplification of reference gene primers was used to estimate how many nucleated cells each sample contained. To quantify the absolute abundance of each unique TCRbeta CDR3 rearrangement, sequence reads were collapsed and filtered. For each sample, productive Simpson clonality was calculated by taking the square root of Simpson's diversity index across productive rearrangements. Not all clones reach the TCRdb copy of this immuneACCESS table, which keeps in-frame sequences only. Checked studies attribute under half of the gap to unresolved V genes and leave the rest unexplained. The V and J calls and the clone size are those of that table, but D and trimming were determined from the DNA. The sample has tens of thousands of clones on record, 80% to 90% of them singletons. The ten biggest clones cover roughly 2.9% of the sample.

The sequencing sample was made of peripheral blood. The sequence joins TRBV7-3 to TRBJ1-5, and the D gene may be TRBD1, 5 bases matching. The receptor was isolated from a woman older than 75 with acute or convalescent COVID-19. The CDR3 protein is CASSEGTITPQHF. Here is the DNA: TGTGCCAGCAGCGAAGGGACTATAACGCCCCAGCATTTT.